These T cell receptor beta chains were read from a single sample in a study of T-cell reconstitution after alpha-beta-depleted transplantation in children. TCRdb independently ran MiXCR on the PCR reads; one entry per CDR3 protein. Of around 93,000 distinct CDR3 sequences in the sample, 7% to 9% were seen once. The specimen comprised PBMCs from the stem cell graft donor, sampled from the stem cell graft. Receptors were obtained from a human donor who donated a stem cell graft to a child with congenital amegakaryocytic thrombocytopenia. CDR3s include the opening cysteine and the closing phenylalanine or tryptophan. Each record gives: V gene, clone size, J gene, D gene, CDR3 protein, CDR3 DNA. D genes are given only for firm matches. Clone size is given for some rows only: seen once, a few or many times, or a class if the clone is expanded.

V: TRBV11-2
size: few
J: TRBJ2-1
D: TRBD1
CDR3: CASSLDLRQGVTKHGGFF
DNA: TGTGCCAGCAGCTTAGATCTAAGACAGGGGGTCACTAAGCACGGGGGGTTCTTC

V: TRBV7-9
size: many
J: TRBJ1-2
D: NA
CDR3: CASSFSGEGGYTF
DNA: TGTGCCAGCAGCTTCTCAGGGGAGGGAGGCTACACCTTC

V: TRBV20-1
size: many
J: TRBJ2-7
D: NA
CDR3: CSARLAEGAGQYF
DNA: TGCAGTGCTAGGCTAGCGGAGGGGGCTGGGCAGTACTTC

V: TRBV10-3
size: NA
J: TRBJ2-4
D: NA
CDR3: CATRTDENIQYF
DNA: TGTGCCACCCGGACAGACGAGAACATTCAGTACTTC

V: TRBV6-5
size: many
J: TRBJ2-2
D: NA
CDR3: CASARDYANTGELFF
DNA: TGTGCCAGTGCTAGGGATTACGCGAACACCGGGGAGCTGTTTTTT

V: TRBV6-1
size: many
J: TRBJ1-1
D: NA
CDR3: CASSAYWLNTEAFF
DNA: TGTGCCAGCAGTGCCTACTGGTTGAACACTGAAGCTTTCTTT

V: TRBV29-1
size: many
J: TRBJ2-1
D: TRBD2
CDR3: CSVERGLAGVGNNEQFF
DNA: TGCAGCGTTGAAAGGGGACTAGCGGGAGTGGGAAACAATGAGCAGTTCTTC

V: TRBV10-3
size: few
J: TRBJ2-5
D: TRBD2
CDR3: CATTDSRLAGQETQYF
DNA: TGTGCCACCACTGACAGCAGACTAGCCGGCCAGGAGACCCAGTACTTC

V: TRBV20-1
size: many
J: TRBJ1-6
D: NA
CDR3: CSARDWNALGDSPLHF
DNA: TGCAGTGCTAGAGATTGGAACGCTTTGGGCGATTCACCCCTCCACTTT

V: TRBV29-1
size: many
J: TRBJ2-1
D: NA
CDR3: CSVERGPNEQFF
DNA: TGCAGCGTTGAACGGGGACCCAATGAGCAGTTCTTC

V: TRBV5-1
size: many
J: TRBJ2-4
D: NA
CDR3: CASSLEGTKNIQYF
DNA: TGCGCCAGCAGCTTGGAAGGGACCAAAAACATTCAGTACTTC

V: TRBV5-4
size: many
J: TRBJ2-1
D: NA
CDR3: CASSFAGWEYNEQFF
DNA: TGTGCCAGCAGCTTTGCGGGATGGGAATACAATGAGCAGTTCTTC

V: TRBV5-1
size: many
J: TRBJ1-1
D: NA
CDR3: CASSLWSQSNTEAFF
DNA: TGCGCCAGCAGCTTGTGGAGTCAGTCGAACACTGAAGCTTTCTTT

V: TRBV7-2
size: many
J: TRBJ2-3
D: NA
CDR3: CASSPGTLKWDTQYF
DNA: TGTGCCAGCAGCCCCGGGACTCTGAAATGGGATACGCAGTATTTT

V: TRBV4-2
size: many
J: TRBJ1-1
D: NA
CDR3: CASSPGVSEAFF
DNA: TGTGCCAGCAGCCCCGGGGTTTCTGAAGCTTTCTTT

V: TRBV6-2/TRBV6-3
size: many
J: TRBJ2-7
D: NA
CDR3: CASSYPQGSVREQYF
DNA: TGTGCCAGCAGTTACCCCCAGGGGAGCGTCCGCGAGCAGTACTTC

V: TRBV19
size: many
J: TRBJ2-1
D: NA
CDR3: CASSIAGEDHNEQFF
DNA: TGTGCCAGTAGTATCGCAGGGGAGGACCACAATGAGCAGTTCTTC

V: TRBV28
size: many
J: TRBJ1-4
D: NA
CDR3: CASGRRVGEKLFF
DNA: TGTGCCAGCGGCCGCAGGGTCGGCGAAAAACTGTTTTTT

V: TRBV20-1
size: many
J: TRBJ2-4
D: TRBD2
CDR3: CSAQAGGLAKNIQYF
DNA: TGCAGTGCCCAAGCGGGGGGCCTAGCCAAAAACATTCAGTACTTC

V: TRBV5-1
size: many
J: TRBJ2-2
D: TRBD2
CDR3: CASSLVPFGGAFGELFF
DNA: TGCGCCAGCAGCTTGGTTCCGTTCGGGGGGGCCTTCGGGGAGCTGTTTTTT

V: TRBV20-1
size: many
J: TRBJ2-2
D: NA
CDR3: CSARGFSGTGELFF
DNA: TGCAGTGCTAGAGGGTTTAGTGGCACCGGGGAGCTGTTTTTT

V: TRBV5-1
size: many
J: TRBJ2-3
D: TRBD1
CDR3: CASSGQGTDTQYF
DNA: TGCGCCAGCAGCGGACAGGGGACAGATACGCAGTATTTT

V: TRBV7-8
size: many
J: TRBJ2-7
D: TRBD1
CDR3: CASSRTGSTYEQYF
DNA: TGTGCCAGCAGCCGGACAGGATCTACCTACGAGCAGTACTTC

V: TRBV29-1
size: few
J: TRBJ2-1
D: NA
CDR3: CSVEPMTDYNEQFF
DNA: TGCAGCGTTGAGCCTATGACAGATTACAATGAGCAGTTCTTC

V: TRBV12-3/TRBV12-4
size: many
J: TRBJ2-5
D: TRBD2
CDR3: CASSLAGGPEETQYF
DNA: TGTGCCAGCAGCCTAGCGGGGGGGCCCGAGGAGACCCAGTACTTC

V: TRBV28
size: many
J: TRBJ2-1
D: NA
CDR3: CASSLNGGEGNEQFF
DNA: TGTGCCAGCAGTTTAAACGGAGGGGAAGGCAATGAGCAGTTCTTC

V: TRBV29-1
size: many
J: TRBJ2-7
D: NA
CDR3: CSVESPGPGRFEQYF
DNA: TGCAGCGTGGAAAGCCCGGGACCAGGACGATTCGAGCAGTACTTC

V: TRBV6-1
size: many
J: TRBJ2-7
D: NA
CDR3: CASGGEGYEQYF
DNA: TGTGCCAGCGGAGGTGAGGGCTACGAGCAGTACTTC